This entry is about one TCR beta chain. In the absence of a count, this clonotype is rated medium-sized (0.01 to 0.1%) from its frequency. This receptor's antigen is unknown. Each CD8+ T cell subset was flow-sorted in triplicate, and some 310,000 cells per subset were placed directly into RLT lysis buffer. Peripheral blood mononuclear cells were isolated from buffy coats by standard density gradient centrifugation. Total RNA was extracted from sorted cells with an RNeasy Mini Kit. Sequenced using a NextSeq 550. The Human TCR Profiling Kit (MiLaboratory) was used to make UMI-labeled 5' RACE TRB cDNA libraries. cDNA synthesis used the entire amount of extracted RNA, and PCR amplification then used the entire amount of cDNA produced. Libraries were prepared in parallel with an identical number of PCR cycles. The published analysis was carried out like this. MIGEC and MiXCR extracted about 53,000 +/- 10,000 unique UMI-labeled TRB cDNA molecules per library, requiring at least two reads per UMI. Each library averaged roughly 36,000 +/- 9,600 functional in-frame TRB CDR3 nucleotide clonotypes without stop codons. After downsampling to 5000 UMI-labeled TRB molecules per sample, diversity metrics such as normalized Shannon-Wiener and Chao1 were calculated in VDJtools. VDJtools was used to calculate clonotype-size-weighted physicochemical properties of the central five CDR3 residues, namely interaction energy, strength, volume and Kidera factor 4. TCRdb reprocessed the reads, and each CDR3 protein sequence is entered once, without DNA. In this record, the V and J calls reflect TCRdb's handling and not the investigators' own analysis. This specimen's table enumerates tens of thousands of distinct CDR3 sequences. Of the sample, less than 25% falls within the top ten clones.

This sample is part of a study of CXCR3-negative and CXCR3-positive naive CD8 T cells (dated by TCRdb to the late 2010s). At the level of the whole study: In total, about 150 million TRB reads were obtained, which works out to roughly 1.5 +/- 0.3 million reads per library. Naive subsets from five or six donors and memory cells from 3 donors were included in the TRBV-TRBJ cluster analysis. Diversity and physicochemical repertoire analyses were performed on about eleven donors pooled from two independent experiments.

The CDR3 spans 17 residues, from the cysteine through the phenylalanine. The coding DNA is unavailable. From a lookup of the germline V gene (reference sequence), CDR1 and CDR2 are MNHEY and SMNVEV. What the work shows at the level of the full study, not this receptor alone: Because surface CD5, which has been linked to self-reactivity in mice, was comparable between naive subsets, TCR interaction strength was also inferred from TRB CDR3 physicochemical properties. Naive CXCR3-negative and CXCR3-positive cells from the same donor showed similar TRBV-TRBJ usage, whereas memory cells showed distinct patterns. Freshly isolated PBMCs were used for most assays because CXCR3 expression partially decreased after cryopreservation. Comparably high repertoire diversity was found in both naive subsets, whereas much lower repertoire diversity was found in memory CD8+ T cells.

The source of this sequence is a human donor in good health. Some clones in this sample may be carry-over from other donors' samples. Rearrangement joined TRBV27 to TRBJ2-3; TCRdb lists TRBD1, though no DNA is available to test this call. The source material was memory CD8+ T cells from blood. Taken with the paper, the label for cell subset or site translates to: conventional CD8+ memory T cells (TMEM), sorted as controls. CDR3 sequence: CASSLGTPDGQGRPQYF.